A selection of T cell receptor beta chains follows, all from one sample in a study of early T cells in non-severe SARS-CoV-2 infection. TCRdb processed the 5' RACE reads anew with MiXCR; each CDR3 protein has one entry. The sample lists more than 80,000 distinct CDR3 sequences, roughly 9.6% occurring once. The sample was whole blood. Source of these receptors: an adult who was a healthcare worker with PCR-confirmed SARS-CoV-2 infection or an uninfected control (not recorded which). Each CDR3 is given with its conserved first and last residue. Each record gives: clone size, J gene, V gene, D gene, CDR3 protein, CDR3 DNA. A D gene is named only where the DNA matches it firmly. Clone size is shown for a subset of rows, as once, few, many or a class of expanded clone.

abundance: many; j_gene: TRBJ1-4; v_gene: TRBV5-1; d_gene: NA; CDR3aa: CASSPGEGPNEKLFF; CDR3nt: TGCGCCAGCAGCCCAGGGGAGGGCCCTAATGAAAAACTGTTTTTT
abundance: many; j_gene: TRBJ2-7; v_gene: TRBV12-3/TRBV12-4; d_gene: TRBD2; CDR3aa: CASSAGAGGEEQYF; CDR3nt: TGTGCCAGCAGTGCGGGAGCGGGGGGGGAGGAGCAGTACTTC
abundance: few; j_gene: TRBJ2-2; v_gene: TRBV12-5; d_gene: NA; CDR3aa: CASVGASGATGELFF; CDR3nt: TGTGCTAGTGTCGGGGCCTCCGGGGCTACCGGGGAGCTGTTTTTT
abundance: few; j_gene: TRBJ2-3; v_gene: TRBV19; d_gene: NA; CDR3aa: CASSPREGDTQYF; CDR3nt: TGTGCCAGTAGTCCCCGGGAAGGGGATACGCAGTATTTT
abundance: NA; j_gene: TRBJ2-3; v_gene: TRBV11-2; d_gene: NA; CDR3aa: CASSLGEAGPNRADTQYF; CDR3nt: TGTGCCAGCAGCTTAGGTGAGGCAGGACCAAATAGGGCAGATACGCAGTATTTT
abundance: NA; j_gene: TRBJ2-1; v_gene: TRBV20-1; d_gene: NA; CDR3aa: CSVTPFVVNEQFF; CDR3nt: TGCAGTGTTACTCCCTTCGTGGTCAATGAGCAGTTCTTC
abundance: many; j_gene: TRBJ1-1; v_gene: TRBV5-5; d_gene: NA; CDR3aa: CASSWTEMNTEAFF; CDR3nt: TGTGCCAGCAGTTGGACAGAAATGAACACTGAAGCTTTCTTT
abundance: many; j_gene: TRBJ1-2; v_gene: TRBV6-1; d_gene: NA; CDR3aa: CASSELGRIVVF; CDR3nt: TGTGCCAGCAGTGAGCTGGGTAGGATTGTCGTCTTC
abundance: NA; j_gene: TRBJ2-3; v_gene: TRBV2; d_gene: NA; CDR3aa: CASITGLYTDTQYF; CDR3nt: TGTGCCAGCATAACGGGACTCTACACAGATACGCAGTATTTT
abundance: few; j_gene: TRBJ2-5; v_gene: TRBV5-1; d_gene: NA; CDR3aa: CASSSDNQETQYF; CDR3nt: TGCGCCAGCAGCTCGGACAACCAAGAGACCCAGTACTTC
abundance: many; j_gene: TRBJ1-1; v_gene: TRBV12-5; d_gene: NA; CDR3aa: CASGPTAFEAFF; CDR3nt: TGTGCTAGTGGTCCTACGGCCTTTGAAGCTTTCTTT
abundance: many; j_gene: TRBJ2-3; v_gene: TRBV29-1; d_gene: TRBD1; CDR3aa: CSVTGTDTQYF; CDR3nt: TGCAGCGTGACAGGGACAGATACGCAGTATTTT
abundance: NA; j_gene: TRBJ1-1; v_gene: TRBV27; d_gene: NA; CDR3aa: CASSFYGGTEAFF; CDR3nt: TGTGCCAGCAGTTTCTACGGCGGCACTGAAGCTTTCTTT
abundance: NA; j_gene: TRBJ1-1; v_gene: TRBV12-3/TRBV12-4; d_gene: TRBD1; CDR3aa: CASSYFRGQGAFF; CDR3nt: TGTGCCAGCAGCTATTTCAGGGGACAGGGAGCTTTCTTT
abundance: NA; j_gene: TRBJ2-7; v_gene: TRBV6-5; d_gene: NA; CDR3aa: CASSYDHRAYEQYF; CDR3nt: TGTGCCAGCAGTTACGATCACAGGGCCTACGAGCAGTACTTC
abundance: few; j_gene: TRBJ1-6; v_gene: TRBV20-1; d_gene: TRBD1; CDR3aa: CSARDRGSYNSPLHF; CDR3nt: TGCAGTGCTAGGGACAGGGGCTCCTATAATTCACCCCTCCACTTT
abundance: few; j_gene: TRBJ1-2; v_gene: TRBV24-1; d_gene: NA; CDR3aa: CATSDLGGYTF; CDR3nt: TGTGCCACCAGTGATTTGGGTGGCTACACCTTC
abundance: many; j_gene: TRBJ2-4; v_gene: TRBV3-1; d_gene: NA; CDR3aa: CASSQGSSVSIQYF; CDR3nt: TGTGCCAGCAGCCAAGGGTCTTCTGTCAGCATTCAGTACTTC
abundance: many; j_gene: TRBJ1-1; v_gene: TRBV20-1; d_gene: NA; CDR3aa: CSAAPRGSAFF; CDR3nt: TGCAGTGCCGCCCCGAGGGGATCAGCTTTCTTT
abundance: NA; j_gene: TRBJ2-1; v_gene: TRBV29-1; d_gene: NA; CDR3aa: CSGRGRLGYNEQFF; CDR3nt: TGCAGCGGGAGAGGTAGATTGGGATACAATGAGCAGTTCTTC
abundance: many; j_gene: TRBJ2-7; v_gene: TRBV5-1; d_gene: NA; CDR3aa: CASSLSGPAAYEQYF; CDR3nt: TGCGCCAGCAGCCTTTCGGGCCCCGCGGCCTACGAGCAGTACTTC
abundance: many; j_gene: TRBJ1-4; v_gene: TRBV5-8; d_gene: NA; CDR3aa: CASSLDGDGTVNEKLFF; CDR3nt: TGTGCCAGCAGCTTGGATGGGGACGGAACAGTAAATGAAAAACTGTTTTTT